This T cell receptor beta chain derives from a study of blood T cell repertoires in COVID-19. In the study overall: Samples came from the United States, Italy and Spain, spanning acute and convalescent COVID-19. Sample material is recorded as cDNA or gDNA derived from T cells, B-cell-depleted T cells, or PBMCs.

Seattle-derived patients entered the study during active infection and were followed longitudinally. The CDR3 contains 16 residues. In germline, CDR1 is SGHTA, CDR2 FQGNSA. The V gene lost 5 bases and the J gene lost 0 bases, with 13 bases spanning the gap. This clone was counted between two and nine times. The authors' processing: Estimates of nucleated cell counts were drawn from the amplification of reference gene primers. Assay used: immunoSEQ multiplex PCR; TCRdb lists only in-frame clones, some missing. V and J calls and clone size are those listed in that table; D and trimming were worked out from the DNA. The sample has some 220,000 clones, 85% seen once.

The chain links TRBV7-2 to TRBJ2-2; D uncertain. This clonotype originated in a woman in her 70s with COVID-19, enrolled during active disease. What was sequenced was peripheral blood. CDR3 nucleotides: TGTGCCAGCAGCCCTAGAGCCGTCCCGAACACCGGGGAGCTGTTTTTT. This sequence encodes CASSPRAVPNTGELFF.